The 22 T cell receptor beta chains below come from one sample, sequenced in a study of cytotoxic CD8 clonotypes in ibrutinib-treated CLL. The table came from immunoSEQ multiplex PCR; TCRdb's copy has only in-frame clones and leaves some out. The sample includes 55,000 to 80,000 clones, approximately 90% of them seen just once. Sequenced material: PBMCs, taken after 12 months of ibrutinib treatment. The origin of the receptors is a human donor with chronic lymphocytic leukemia.

V usage is TRBV11-3 and J usage is TRBJ1-1; D might be TRBD1 (6 bases). Trimming shortened V by 2 bases and J by 1 base, and 8 bases separated the two germline ends. The germline V gene has CDR1 SGHNT and CDR2 YENEEA. The CDR3 spans 14 residues. Here the CDR3 DNA reads TGTGCCAGCAGCTTACAGGGACAGAACACTGAAGCTTTCTTT. It specifies CASSLQGQNTEAFF.

The chain employs TRBV19 and TRBJ1-1, with unresolved D. The CDR3 is 15 residues long. V was shortened by 4 bases and J by 4 bases, with 16 bases between the two germline ends. Germline lookup yields CDR1 LNHDA and CDR2 SQIVND (reference sequence). The CDR3 sequence is CASSTHTERSTEAFF. The CDR3 bases are TGTGCCAGTAGTACCCACACCGAGAGGAGCACTGAAGCTTTCTTT.

This chain links TRBV28 with TRBJ1-4; the match to TRBD1 covers 7 bases. The germline V gene has CDR1 MDHEN and CDR2 SYDVKM. J lost 5 bases, V lost 2 bases, and 8 bases had no gene match. This CDR3 has 16 residues. The CDR3 sequence is CASSLIAGQKNEKLFF. CDR3 nucleotide sequence: TGTGCCAGCAGTTTAATCGCGGGACAGAAGAATGAAAAACTGTTTTTT.

This chain uses TRBV5-1 with TRBJ1-1, with TRBD1 matching 7 bases. The CDR3 spans 15 residues. The ends lost 3 bases at V and 1 base at J; junction bases unmatched: 6. Germline V CDR1 and CDR2: SGHRS, YFSETQ. Written as DNA, the CDR3 is TGCGCCAGCAGCTCCCCGGACAGGACGAACACTGAAGCTTTCTTT. Protein product: CASSSPDRTNTEAFF.

The gene calls are TRBV6-5 and TRBJ1-5; D is possibly TRBD1 (6 bases). The germline CDR1 and CDR2 sequences are MNHEY and SVGAGI. This CDR3 contains 13 residues. V was pared by 6 bases and J by 6 bases, with 12 bases between. In DNA, the CDR3 is TGTGCCAGCAGCCGTTCAGGGGCTCAGCCCCAGCATTTT. This translates into CASSRSGAQPQHF.

The rearrangement joins TRBV6-5 to TRBJ1-2, with D hard to call. Per germline, CDR1 MNHEY and CDR2 SVGAGI. This CDR3 has 14 amino acids. Trimming stripped 0 bases from V and 6 bases from J, with 11 bases between. CDR3 coding DNA: TGTGCCAGCAGTTACTCGTCAGGTTCTAATGGCTACACCTTC. It is translated as CASSYSSGSNGYTF.

The CDR3 DNA follows: TGCGCCAGCAGCCAAGGGAGAATACAGCCGAACACTGAAGCTTTCTTT. Translating it yields CASSQGRIQPNTEAFF. This chain connects TRBV4-1 to TRBJ1-1; D unclear. CDR3 length equals 16 residues. V gave up 1 base and J gave up 1 base, with 13 bases separating them. Germline loops: CDR1 MGHRA, CDR2 YSYEKL.

The chain employs TRBV9 and TRBJ2-1; TRBD2 aligns across 9 bases. The CDR3 extends over 14 amino acids. Germline CDR1 reads SGDLS; CDR2 reads YYNGEE. With V trimmed by 3 bases and J by 7 bases, 5 bases remained unmatched. The CDR3 coding sequence is TGTGCCAGCAGCGGTAGCGGGAGTAGGAATGAGCAGTTCTTC. This codes for CASSGSGSRNEQFF.

V and J are TRBV29-1 and TRBJ1-2, with a weak D call TRBD1 (5 bases). The CDR3 consists of 17 residues. Germline V gene sequence: CDR1 SQVTM, CDR2 ANQGSEA. Trimming cost V 3 bases and J 0 bases, with 20 bases left between them. The DNA of the CDR3 is TGCAGCGTTGATCCCTCACGGACAATGGGAACTAACTATGGCTACACCTTC. As protein: CSVDPSRTMGTNYGYTF.

DNA of the CDR3: TGTGCCAGTAGCACGACTAGCGGGAGCCCCGAGCAGTACTTC. Translation gives CASSTTSGSPEQYF. The V and J genes are TRBV19 and TRBJ2-7, with TRBD2 identical over 12 bases. CDR3 size: 14 residues. Germline V gives CDR1 LNHDA, CDR2 SQIVND (reference sequence). The ends lost 6 bases at V and 6 bases at J; junction bases unmatched: 6. Looking up the rest from reference TRBV19 and TRBJ2-7 gives the full variable domain: DGGITQSPKYLFRKEGQNVTLSCEQNLNHDAMYWYRQDPGQGLRLIYYSQIVNDFQKGDIAEGYSVSREKKESFPLTVTSAQKNPTAFYLCASSTTSGSPEQYFGPGTRLTVT.

This chain uses TRBV6-5 with TRBJ2-1; D uncertain. Trimming left V 5 bases short and J 3 bases short, with 8 bases between. Germline lookup yields CDR1 MNHEY and CDR2 SVGAGI. CDR3 length equals 13 residues. The CDR3 DNA sequence: TGTGCCAGCAGTCCTTCCAGCTACAATGAGCAGTTCTTC. The encoded protein is CASSPSSYNEQFF.

This sequence joins TRBV30 and TRBJ2-7; TRBD1 is a possible D gene (5 bases). The CDR3 covers 14 residues. The germline V and J ends were trimmed by 2 bases and 0 bases, with 11 bases remaining between them. CDR1 is GTSNPN, CDR2 SVGIG, per germline (reference sequence). CDR3 region: CAWSRQGSSYEQYF. The CDR3 bases are TGTGCCTGGAGTCGTCAGGGCTCCTCCTACGAGCAGTACTTC.

This clone was seen a single time. The chain is built from TRBV7-3 and TRBJ1-2; D ambiguous. This CDR3 contains 13 residues. V was shortened by 6 bases and J by 6 bases, with 14 bases between the two germline ends. Germline CDR1 reads SGHTA; CDR2 reads FQGTGA. The CDR3 sequence: CASSPLGGDGYTF. CDR3 DNA sequence: TGTGCCAGCAGTCCCTTGGGCGGCGATGGCTACACCTTC.

This sequence joins TRBV5-4 and TRBJ1-4; D is perhaps TRBD1 (6 bases). Trimming stripped 1 base from V and 5 bases from J, with 9 bases between. Germline V gene sequence: CDR1 SGHNT, CDR2 YYREEE (reference sequence). This CDR3 spans 14 amino acids. The CDR3 bases are TGTGCCAGCAGCTTGACAGGGAGAAATGAAAAACTGTTTTTT. Translating gives CASSLTGRNEKLFF.

The chain uses TRBV10-2 and TRBJ2-7, with D perhaps given as TRBD1 or TRBD2 (6 bases each). This CDR3 spans 13 amino acids. V was cut by 4 bases and J by 2 bases, with 9 bases left in between. Germline CDR1 reads WSHSY; CDR2 reads SAAADI. The CDR3 coding sequence is TGCGCCAGCAGTGCCGGGGGCCCCTACGAGCAGTACTTC. It yields the protein CASSAGGPYEQYF.

J is TRBJ1-4 and V is TRBV19; 8 bases agree with TRBD1. In germline, CDR1 is LNHDA, CDR2 SQIVND (reference sequence). With 5 bases clipped from V and 6 bases from J, the junction kept 2 bases outside the gene matches. The CDR3 runs to 13 residues. The CDR3 reads CASSEDRDEKLFF. CDR3 DNA sequence: TGTGCCAGTAGTGAGGACAGGGATGAAAAACTGTTTTTT.

V gene TRBV9 combines with J gene TRBJ2-3, with D perhaps TRBD2 (5 bases). The germline CDR1 and CDR2 sequences are SGDLS and YYNGEE. V was pared by 0 bases and J by 4 bases, with 18 bases between. This CDR3 region has 17 residues. The CDR3 region is CASSVGVSAVPPDTQYF. The DNA for the CDR3 is TGTGCCAGCAGCGTAGGGGTTAGCGCGGTCCCTCCAGATACGCAGTATTTT. The full variable domain, with the rest looked up from reference TRBV9 and TRBJ2-3, is DSGVTQTPKHLITATGQRVTLRCSPRSGDLSVYWYQQSLDQGLQFLIQYYNGEERAKGNILERFSAQQFPDLHSELNLSSLELGDSALYFCASSVGVSAVPPDTQYFGPGTRLTVL.

The genes are TRBV13 and TRBJ2-5; 11 bases are a match to TRBD2. V trimming: 0 bases; J trimming: 0 bases; junction bases outside the gene matches: 6. The V gene's germline CDR1 is PRHDT and CDR2 FYEKMQ (reference sequence). The CDR3 spans 18 residues. CDR3 in DNA: TGTGCCAGCAGCTTAGGCGAAGGGACTAGCGGATACCAAGAGACCCAGTACTTC. Translation gives CASSLGEGTSGYQETQYF.

V gene TRBV5-4 combines with J gene TRBJ2-7; 13 bases align to TRBD2. Germline trimming cut 4 bases from V and 0 bases from J; bases unmatched to any gene: 4. The CDR3 extends over 16 amino acids. Germline V gives CDR1 SGHNT, CDR2 YYREEE (reference sequence). Here the CDR3 DNA reads TGTGCCAGCAGCCCCGGACTAGCGGGAGCCTCCTACGAGCAGTACTTC. Protein sequence: CASSPGLAGASYEQYF.

The chain joins TRBV19 to TRBJ1-1; 11 bases align to TRBD1. With 6 bases clipped from V and 3 bases from J, the junction kept 12 bases outside the gene matches. Germline CDR1 reads LNHDA; CDR2 reads SQIVND (reference sequence). The CDR3 totals 17 residues. The CDR3 DNA follows: TGTGCCAGTAGAAGGACAGGGGGCAGGCGGACTTACACTGAAGCTTTCTTT. Encoded protein: CASRRTGGRRTYTEAFF.

The chain recombines TRBV27 with TRBJ2-7; TRBD1 aligns across 9 bases. The V gene's germline CDR1 is MNHEY and CDR2 SMNVEV (reference sequence). V gave up 6 bases and J gave up 3 bases; unmatched junction bases: 9. This CDR3 region has 15 residues. The DNA of the CDR3 is TGTGCCAGCAGCAACAGGGGGCGAACCGACTACGAGCAGTACTTC. It is translated as CASSNRGRTDYEQYF.

The chain carries TRBV7-5 and TRBJ1-1. TRBV7-5 is marked as a pseudogene. The CDR3 contains 17 residues. The CDR3 reads CVRSLRRDKDMNTEAFF. As DNA, the CDR3 is TGTGTCAGAAGCTTGCGCCGGGATAAGGACATGAACACTGAAGCTTTCTTT.